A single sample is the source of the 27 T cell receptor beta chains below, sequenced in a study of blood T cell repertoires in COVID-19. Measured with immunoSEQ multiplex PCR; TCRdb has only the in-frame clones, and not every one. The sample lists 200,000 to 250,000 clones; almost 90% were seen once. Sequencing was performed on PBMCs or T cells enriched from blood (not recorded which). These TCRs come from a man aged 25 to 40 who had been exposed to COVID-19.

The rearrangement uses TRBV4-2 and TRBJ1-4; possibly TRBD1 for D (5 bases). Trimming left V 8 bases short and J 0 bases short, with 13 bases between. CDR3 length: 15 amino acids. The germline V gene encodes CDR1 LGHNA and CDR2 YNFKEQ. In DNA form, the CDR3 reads TGTGCCAGCGGACATCGGCAGACAACTAATGAAAAACTGTTTTTT. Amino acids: CASGHRQTTNEKLFF.

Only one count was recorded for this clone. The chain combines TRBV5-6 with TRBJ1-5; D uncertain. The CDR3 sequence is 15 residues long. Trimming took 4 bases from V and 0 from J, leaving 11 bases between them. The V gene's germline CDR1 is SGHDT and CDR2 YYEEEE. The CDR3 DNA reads TGTGCCAGCAGCGATGGACTTCTTAGCAATCAGCCCCAGCATTTT. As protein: CASSDGLLSNQPQHF.

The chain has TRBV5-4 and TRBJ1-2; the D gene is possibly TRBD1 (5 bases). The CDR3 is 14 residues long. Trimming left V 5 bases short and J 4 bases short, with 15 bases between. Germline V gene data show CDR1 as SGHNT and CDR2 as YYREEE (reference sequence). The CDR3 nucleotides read TGTGCCAGCAGTCGGCCTGACAGCCTCTATGGCTACACCTTC. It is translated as CASSRPDSLYGYTF. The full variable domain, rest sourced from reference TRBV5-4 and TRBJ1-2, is ETGVTQSPTHLIKTRGQQVTLRCSSQSGHNTVSWYQQALGQGPQFIFQYYREEENGRGNFPPRFSGLQFPNYSSELNVNALELDDSALYLCASSRPDSLYGYTFGSGTRLTVV.

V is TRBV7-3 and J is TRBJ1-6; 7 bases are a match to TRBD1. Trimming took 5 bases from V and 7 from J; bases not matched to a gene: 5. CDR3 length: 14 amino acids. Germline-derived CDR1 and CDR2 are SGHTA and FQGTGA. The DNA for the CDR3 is TGTGCCAGCAGCCTACAGGGGTTAAATTCACCCCTCCACTTT. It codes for CASSLQGLNSPLHF.

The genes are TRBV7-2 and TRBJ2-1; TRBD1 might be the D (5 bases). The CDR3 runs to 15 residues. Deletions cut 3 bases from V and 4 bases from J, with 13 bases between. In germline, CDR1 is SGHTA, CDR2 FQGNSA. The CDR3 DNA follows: TGTGCCAGCAGCTTTGGGGCCATTACTTACAATGAGCAGTTCTTC. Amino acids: CASSFGAITYNEQFF.

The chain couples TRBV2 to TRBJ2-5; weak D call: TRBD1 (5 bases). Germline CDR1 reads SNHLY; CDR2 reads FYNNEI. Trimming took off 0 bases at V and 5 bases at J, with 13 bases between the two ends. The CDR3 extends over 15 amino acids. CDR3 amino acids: CASSEAGPVVETQYF. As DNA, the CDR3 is TGTGCCAGCAGTGAAGCGGGGCCGGTAGTGGAGACCCAGTACTTC. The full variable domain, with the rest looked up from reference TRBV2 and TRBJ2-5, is EPEVTQTPSHQVTQMGQEVILRCVPISNHLYFYWYRQILGQKVEFLVSFYNNEISEKSEIFDDQFSVERPDGSNFTLKIRSTKLEDSAMYFCASSEAGPVVETQYFGPGTRLLVL.

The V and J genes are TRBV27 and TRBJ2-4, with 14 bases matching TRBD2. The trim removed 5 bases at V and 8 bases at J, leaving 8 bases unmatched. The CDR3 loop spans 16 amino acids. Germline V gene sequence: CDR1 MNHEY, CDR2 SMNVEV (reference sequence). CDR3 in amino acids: CASSASTSGGADIQYF. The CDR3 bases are TGTGCCAGCAGTGCCTCGACTAGCGGGGGGGCGGACATTCAGTACTTC.

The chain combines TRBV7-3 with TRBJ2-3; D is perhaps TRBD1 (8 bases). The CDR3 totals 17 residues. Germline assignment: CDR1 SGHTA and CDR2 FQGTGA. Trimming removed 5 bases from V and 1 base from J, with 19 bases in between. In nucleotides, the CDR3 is TGTGCCAGCAGCCTGCAGACAGGGGAGGGGGGCACAGATACGCAGTATTTT. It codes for CASSLQTGEGGTDTQYF.

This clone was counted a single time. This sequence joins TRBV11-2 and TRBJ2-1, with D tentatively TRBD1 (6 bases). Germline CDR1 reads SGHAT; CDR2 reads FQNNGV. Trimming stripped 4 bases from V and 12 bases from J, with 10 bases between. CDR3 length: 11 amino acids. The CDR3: CASSSQGLQFF. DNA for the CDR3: TGTGCCAGCAGCTCTCAGGGGTTGCAGTTCTTC.

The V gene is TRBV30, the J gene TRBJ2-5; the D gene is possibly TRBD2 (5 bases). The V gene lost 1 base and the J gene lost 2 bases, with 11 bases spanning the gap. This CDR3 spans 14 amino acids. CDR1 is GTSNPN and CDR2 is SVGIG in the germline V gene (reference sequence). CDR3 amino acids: CAWSELAGQETQYF. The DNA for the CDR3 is TGTGCCTGGAGTGAGCTCGCGGGTCAAGAGACCCAGTACTTC. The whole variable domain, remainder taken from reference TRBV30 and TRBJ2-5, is SQTIHQWPATLVQPVGSPLSLECTVEGTSNPNLYWYRQAAGRGLQLLFYSVGIGQISSEVPQNLSASRPQDRQFILSSKKLLLSDSGFYLCAWSELAGQETQYFGPGTRLLVL.

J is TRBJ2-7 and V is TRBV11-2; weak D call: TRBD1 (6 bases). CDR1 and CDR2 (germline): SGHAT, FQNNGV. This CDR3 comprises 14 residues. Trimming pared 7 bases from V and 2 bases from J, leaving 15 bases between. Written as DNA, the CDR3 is TGTGCCAGCACCTCCCTGACAGGACCCTACGAGCAGTACTTC. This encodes CASTSLTGPYEQYF. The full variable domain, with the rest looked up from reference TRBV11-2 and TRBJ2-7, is EAGVAQSPRYKIIEKRQSVAFWCNPISGHATLYWYQQILGQGPKLLIQFQNNGVVDDSQLPKDRFSAERLKGVDSTLKIQPAKLEDSAVYLCASTSLTGPYEQYFGPGTRLTVT.

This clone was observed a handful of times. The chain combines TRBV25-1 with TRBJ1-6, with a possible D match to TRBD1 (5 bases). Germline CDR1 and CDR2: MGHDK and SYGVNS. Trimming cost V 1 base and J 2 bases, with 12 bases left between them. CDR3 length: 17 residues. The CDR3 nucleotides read TGTGCCAGCAGTGAATCCCTCAGGGAACCCTATAATTCACCCCTCCACTTT. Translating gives CASSESLREPYNSPLHF.

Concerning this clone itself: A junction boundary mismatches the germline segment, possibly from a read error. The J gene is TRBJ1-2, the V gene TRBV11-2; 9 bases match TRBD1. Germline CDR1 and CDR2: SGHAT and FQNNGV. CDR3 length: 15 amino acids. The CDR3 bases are TGTGCCAGCAGCACCTACAGGGGGCTGGGCTATGTCTACACCTTC. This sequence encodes CASSTYRGLGYVYTF.

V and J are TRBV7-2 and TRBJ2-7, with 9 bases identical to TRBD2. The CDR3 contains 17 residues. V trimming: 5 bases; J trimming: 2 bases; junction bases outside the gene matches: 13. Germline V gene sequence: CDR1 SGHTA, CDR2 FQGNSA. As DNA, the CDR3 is TGTGCCAGCAGCCGGGTCCCGGGGCGGGGGGGGCCCTACGAGCAGTACTTC. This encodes CASSRVPGRGGPYEQYF.

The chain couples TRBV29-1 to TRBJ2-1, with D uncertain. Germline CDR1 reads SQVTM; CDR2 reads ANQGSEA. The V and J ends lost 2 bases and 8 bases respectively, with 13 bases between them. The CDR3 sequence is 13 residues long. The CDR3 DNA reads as TGCAGCGTTGAACTTGGCTTACGGGATGAGCAGTTCTTC. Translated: CSVELGLRDEQFF.

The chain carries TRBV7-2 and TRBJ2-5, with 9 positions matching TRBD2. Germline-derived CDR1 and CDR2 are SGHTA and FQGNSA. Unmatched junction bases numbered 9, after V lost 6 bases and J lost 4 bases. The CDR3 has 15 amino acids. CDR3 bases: TGTGCCAGCAGACCAAATCGCGGGGGGGCAGAGACCCAGTACTTC. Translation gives CASRPNRGGAETQYF.

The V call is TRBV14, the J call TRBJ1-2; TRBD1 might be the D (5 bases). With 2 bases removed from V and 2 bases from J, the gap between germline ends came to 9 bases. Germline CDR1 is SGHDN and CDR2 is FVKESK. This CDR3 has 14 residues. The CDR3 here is CASSQPGENYGYTF. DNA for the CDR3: TGTGCCAGCAGCCAACCGGGGGAGAACTATGGCTACACCTTC.

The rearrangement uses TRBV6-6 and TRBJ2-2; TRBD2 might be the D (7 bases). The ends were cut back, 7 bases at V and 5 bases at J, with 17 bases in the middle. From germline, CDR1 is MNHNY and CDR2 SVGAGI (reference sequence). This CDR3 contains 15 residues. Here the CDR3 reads CASTMRGPATGELFF. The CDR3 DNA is TGTGCCAGCACAATGCGGGGGCCTGCGACCGGGGAGCTGTTTTTT.

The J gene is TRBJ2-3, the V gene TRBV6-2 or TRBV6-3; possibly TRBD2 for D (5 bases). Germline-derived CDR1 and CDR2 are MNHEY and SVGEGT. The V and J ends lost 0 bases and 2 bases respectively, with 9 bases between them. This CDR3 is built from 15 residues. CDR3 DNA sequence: TGTGCCAGCAGTTACTCTGCGGACTCCACAGATACGCAGTATTTT. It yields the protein CASSYSADSTDTQYF.

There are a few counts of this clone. CDR3 region: CASSPQGALEGYTF. The CDR3, as DNA: TGTGCCAGCAGTCCTCAGGGGGCTCTGGAAGGCTACACCTTC. The rearrangement links TRBV2 to TRBJ1-2, with 8 bases fitting TRBD1. Germline V CDR1 and CDR2: SNHLY, FYNNEI. The CDR3 loop spans 14 amino acids. V trimming: 5 bases; J trimming: 8 bases; junction bases outside the gene matches: 10.

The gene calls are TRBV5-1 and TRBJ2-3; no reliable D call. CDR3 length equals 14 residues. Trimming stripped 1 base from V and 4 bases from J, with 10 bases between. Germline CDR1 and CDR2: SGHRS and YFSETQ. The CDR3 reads CASSLLPLADTQYF. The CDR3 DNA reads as TGCGCCAGCAGCTTGCTCCCTTTAGCAGATACGCAGTATTTT. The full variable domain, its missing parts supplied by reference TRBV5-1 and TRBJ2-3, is KAGVTQTPRYLIKTRGQQVTLSCSPISGHRSVSWYQQTPGQGLQFLFEYFSETQRNKGNFPGRFSGRQFSNSRSEMNVSTLELGDSALYLCASSLLPLADTQYFGPGTRLTVL.

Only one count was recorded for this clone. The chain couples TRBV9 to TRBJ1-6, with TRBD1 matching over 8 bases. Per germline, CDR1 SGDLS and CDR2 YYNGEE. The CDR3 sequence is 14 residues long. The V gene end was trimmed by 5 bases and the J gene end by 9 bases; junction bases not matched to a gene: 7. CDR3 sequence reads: CASSQGQGRSPLHF. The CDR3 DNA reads TGTGCCAGCAGTCAAGGACAGGGTCGTTCACCCCTCCACTTT.

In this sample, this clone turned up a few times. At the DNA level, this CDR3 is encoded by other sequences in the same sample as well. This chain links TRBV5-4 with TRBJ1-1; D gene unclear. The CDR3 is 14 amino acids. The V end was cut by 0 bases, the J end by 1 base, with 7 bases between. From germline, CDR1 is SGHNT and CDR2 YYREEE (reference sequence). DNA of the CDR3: TGTGCCAGCAGCTTGGATGGGCGGAACACTGAAGCTTTCTTT. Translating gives CASSLDGRNTEAFF.

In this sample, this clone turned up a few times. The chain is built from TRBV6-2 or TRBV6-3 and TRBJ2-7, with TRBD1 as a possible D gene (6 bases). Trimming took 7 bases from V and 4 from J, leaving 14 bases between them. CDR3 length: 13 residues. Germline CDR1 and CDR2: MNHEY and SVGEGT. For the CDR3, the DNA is TGTGCCAGCACCCCTGCAGGGGTTTACGAGCAGTACTTC. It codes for CASTPAGVYEQYF.

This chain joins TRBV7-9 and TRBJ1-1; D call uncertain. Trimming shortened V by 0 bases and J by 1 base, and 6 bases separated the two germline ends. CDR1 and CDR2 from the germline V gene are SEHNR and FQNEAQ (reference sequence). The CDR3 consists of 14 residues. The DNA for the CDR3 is TGTGCCAGCAGCTTAGCGCACGGGAACACTGAAGCTTTCTTT. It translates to CASSLAHGNTEAFF.

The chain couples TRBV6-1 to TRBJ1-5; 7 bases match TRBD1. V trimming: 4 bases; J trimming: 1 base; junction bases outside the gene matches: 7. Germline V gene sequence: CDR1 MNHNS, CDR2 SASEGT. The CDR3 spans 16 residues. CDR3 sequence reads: CASSGRTGFSNQPQHF. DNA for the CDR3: TGTGCCAGCAGTGGCCGGACAGGTTTCAGCAATCAGCCCCAGCATTTT.

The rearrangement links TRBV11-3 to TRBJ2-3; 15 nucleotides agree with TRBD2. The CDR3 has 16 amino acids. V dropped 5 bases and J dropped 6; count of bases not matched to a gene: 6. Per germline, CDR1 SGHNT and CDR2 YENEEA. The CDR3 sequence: CASSTSGTSGGDTQYF. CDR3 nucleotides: TGTGCCAGCAGCACCTCCGGGACTAGCGGGGGGGATACGCAGTATTTT.